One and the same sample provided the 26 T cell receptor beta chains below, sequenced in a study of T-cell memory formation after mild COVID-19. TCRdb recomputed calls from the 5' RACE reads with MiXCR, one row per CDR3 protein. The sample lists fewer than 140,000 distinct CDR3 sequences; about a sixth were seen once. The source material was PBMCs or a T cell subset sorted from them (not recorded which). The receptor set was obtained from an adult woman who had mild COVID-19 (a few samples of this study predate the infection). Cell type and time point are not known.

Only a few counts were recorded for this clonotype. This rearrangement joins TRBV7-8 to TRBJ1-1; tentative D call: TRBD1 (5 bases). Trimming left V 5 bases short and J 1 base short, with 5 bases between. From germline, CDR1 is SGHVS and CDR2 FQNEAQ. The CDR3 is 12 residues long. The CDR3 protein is CASSGGNTEAFF. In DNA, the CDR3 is TGTGCCAGCAGCGGGGGGAACACTGAAGCTTTCTTT.

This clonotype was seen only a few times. This CDR3 reads CASSPGDRDFYGYTF. The CDR3 nucleotides are TGTGCCAGCAGCCCCGGGGACAGGGACTTTTATGGCTACACCTTC. The chain carries TRBV7-2 and TRBJ1-2; 9 nucleotides agree with TRBD1. Trimming at V came to 5 bases and at J to 5 bases, leaving 9 bases not matched to a gene. Germline lookup yields CDR1 SGHTA and CDR2 FQGNSA. This CDR3 has 15 residues.

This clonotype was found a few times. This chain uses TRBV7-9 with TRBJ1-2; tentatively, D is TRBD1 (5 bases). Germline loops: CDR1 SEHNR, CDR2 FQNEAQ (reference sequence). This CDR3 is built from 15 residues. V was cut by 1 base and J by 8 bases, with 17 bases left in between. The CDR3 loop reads CASSLVSTEVGGYTF. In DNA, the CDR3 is TGTGCCAGCAGCTTAGTGTCGACAGAGGTGGGCGGCTACACCTTC. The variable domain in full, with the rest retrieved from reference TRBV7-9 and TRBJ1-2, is DTGVSQNPRHKITKRGQNVTFRCDPISEHNRLYWYRQTLGQGPEFLTYFQNEAQLEKSRLLSDRFSAERPKGSFSTLEIQRTEQGDSAMYLCASSLVSTEVGGYTFGSGTRLTVV.

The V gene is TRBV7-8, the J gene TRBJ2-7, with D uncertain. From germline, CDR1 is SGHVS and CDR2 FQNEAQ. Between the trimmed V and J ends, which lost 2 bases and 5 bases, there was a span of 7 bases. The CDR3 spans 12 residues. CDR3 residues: CASSLLSDEQYF. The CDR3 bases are TGTGCCAGCAGCTTATTGTCCGACGAGCAGTACTTC.

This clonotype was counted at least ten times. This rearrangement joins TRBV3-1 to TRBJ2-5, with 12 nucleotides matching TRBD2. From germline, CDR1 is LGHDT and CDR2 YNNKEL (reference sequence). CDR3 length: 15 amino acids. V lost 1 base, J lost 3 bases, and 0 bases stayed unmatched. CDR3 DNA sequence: TGTGCCAGCAGCCAAGGACTAGCGGGGGAAGAGACCCAGTACTTC. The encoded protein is CASSQGLAGEETQYF.

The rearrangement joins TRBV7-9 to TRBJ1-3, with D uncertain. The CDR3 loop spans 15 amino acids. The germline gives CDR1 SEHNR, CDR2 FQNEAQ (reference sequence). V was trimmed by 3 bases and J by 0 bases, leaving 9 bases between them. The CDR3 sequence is CASSFGPDSGNTIYF. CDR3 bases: TGTGCCAGCAGCTTTGGACCTGACTCTGGAAACACCATATATTTT.

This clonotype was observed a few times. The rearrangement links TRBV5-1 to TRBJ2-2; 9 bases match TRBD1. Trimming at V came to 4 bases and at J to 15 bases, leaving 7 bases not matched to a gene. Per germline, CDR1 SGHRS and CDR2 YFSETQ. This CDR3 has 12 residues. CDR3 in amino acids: CASSRGQGSMFF. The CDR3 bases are TGCGCCAGCAGCCGGGGACAGGGTTCGATGTTTTTT.

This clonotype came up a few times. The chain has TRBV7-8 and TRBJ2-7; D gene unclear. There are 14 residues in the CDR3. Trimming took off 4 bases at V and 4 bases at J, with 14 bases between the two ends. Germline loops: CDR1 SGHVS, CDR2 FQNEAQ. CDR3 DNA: TGTGCCAGCAGCTCAGCTTTTAGAGGATACGAGCAGTACTTC. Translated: CASSSAFRGYEQYF.

This chain's CDR3 is CASGRRGDGTGELFF. CDR3 nucleotide sequence: TGTGCCAGCGGTCGGCGGGGGGATGGCACCGGGGAGCTGTTTTTT. This rearrangement joins TRBV3-1 to TRBJ2-2; 8 bases agree with TRBD2. Looked up from germline, CDR1 is LGHDT and CDR2 is YNNKEL (reference sequence). The V and J ends lost 8 bases and 4 bases, in that order; junction bases with no gene match: 9. CDR3 length equals 15 residues.

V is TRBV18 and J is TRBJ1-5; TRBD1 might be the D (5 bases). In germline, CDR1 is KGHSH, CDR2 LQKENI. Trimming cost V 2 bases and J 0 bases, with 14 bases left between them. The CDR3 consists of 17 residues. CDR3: CASSPFEQDYSNQPQHF. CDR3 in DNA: TGTGCCAGCTCACCATTCGAACAGGACTATAGCAATCAGCCCCAGCATTTT.

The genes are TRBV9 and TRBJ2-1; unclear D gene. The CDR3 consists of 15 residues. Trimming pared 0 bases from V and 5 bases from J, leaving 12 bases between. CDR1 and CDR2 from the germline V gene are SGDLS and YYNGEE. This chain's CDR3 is CASSVAGGSNNEQFF. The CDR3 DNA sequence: TGTGCCAGCAGCGTAGCGGGCGGATCGAACAATGAGCAGTTCTTC.

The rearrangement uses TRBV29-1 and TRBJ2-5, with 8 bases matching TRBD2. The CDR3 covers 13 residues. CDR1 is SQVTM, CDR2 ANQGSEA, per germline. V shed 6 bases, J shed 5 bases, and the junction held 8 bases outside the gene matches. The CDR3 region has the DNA TGCAGCGTACCGGGGGGGCCTATGGAGACCCAGTACTTC. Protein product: CSVPGGPMETQYF.

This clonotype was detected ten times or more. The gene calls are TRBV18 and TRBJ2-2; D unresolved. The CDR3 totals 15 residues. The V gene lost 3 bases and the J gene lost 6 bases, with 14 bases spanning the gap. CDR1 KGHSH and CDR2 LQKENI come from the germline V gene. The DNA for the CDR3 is TGTGCCAGCTCACCCTCCAACTATCTCGCCGGGGAGCTGTTTTTT. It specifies CASSPSNYLAGELFF.

The CDR3: CASSPWTAYEQYF. The CDR3 nucleotides read TGTGCCAGCAGCCCGTGGACAGCCTACGAGCAGTACTTC. The gene calls are TRBV7-6 and TRBJ2-7; tentative D call: TRBD1 (6 bases). The CDR3 sequence is 13 residues long. Germline assignment: CDR1 SGHVS and CDR2 FNYEAQ. V shed 5 bases and J shed 2 bases, with 10 bases lying between them.

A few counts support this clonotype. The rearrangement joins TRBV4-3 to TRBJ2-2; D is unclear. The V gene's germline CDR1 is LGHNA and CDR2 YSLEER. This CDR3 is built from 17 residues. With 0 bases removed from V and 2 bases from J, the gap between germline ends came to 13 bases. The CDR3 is CASSQDTTPANTGELFF. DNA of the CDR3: TGCGCCAGCAGCCAAGATACTACCCCGGCTAACACCGGGGAGCTGTTTTTT.

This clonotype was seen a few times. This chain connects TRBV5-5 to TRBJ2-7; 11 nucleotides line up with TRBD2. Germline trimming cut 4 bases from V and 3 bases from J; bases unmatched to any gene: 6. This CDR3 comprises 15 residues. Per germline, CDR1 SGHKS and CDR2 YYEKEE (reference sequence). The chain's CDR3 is CASSEPGLAVYEQYF. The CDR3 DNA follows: TGTGCCAGCAGCGAACCGGGACTAGCGGTCTACGAGCAGTACTTC.

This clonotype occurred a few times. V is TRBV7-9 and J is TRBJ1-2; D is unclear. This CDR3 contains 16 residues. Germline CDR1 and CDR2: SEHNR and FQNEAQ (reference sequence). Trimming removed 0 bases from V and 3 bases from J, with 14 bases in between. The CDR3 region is CASSLAPTRDDYGYTF. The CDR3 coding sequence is TGTGCCAGCAGCTTAGCCCCTACCCGAGATGACTATGGCTACACCTTC. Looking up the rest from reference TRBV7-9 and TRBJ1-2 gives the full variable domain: DTGVSQNPRHKITKRGQNVTFRCDPISEHNRLYWYRQTLGQGPEFLTYFQNEAQLEKSRLLSDRFSAERPKGSFSTLEIQRTEQGDSAMYLCASSLAPTRDDYGYTFGSGTRLTVV.

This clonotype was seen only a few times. CDR3 nucleotides: TGTGCCAGCAGCTCCGAGCGGGATTCCTACGAGCAGTTCTTC. It translates to CASSSERDSYEQFF. The chain employs TRBV6-1 and TRBJ2-1; the match to TRBD2 covers 7 bases. Germline V CDR1 and CDR2: MNHNS, SASEGT. V shed 6 bases, J shed 10 bases, and the junction held 12 bases outside the gene matches. The CDR3 has 14 amino acids.

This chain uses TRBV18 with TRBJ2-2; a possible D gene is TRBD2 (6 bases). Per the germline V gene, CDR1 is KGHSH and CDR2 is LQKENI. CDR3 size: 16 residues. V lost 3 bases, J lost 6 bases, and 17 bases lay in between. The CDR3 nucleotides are TGTGCCAGCTCACCCCTCGGGGGTCCCAAGGCCGGGGAGCTGTTTTTT. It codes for CASSPLGGPKAGELFF.

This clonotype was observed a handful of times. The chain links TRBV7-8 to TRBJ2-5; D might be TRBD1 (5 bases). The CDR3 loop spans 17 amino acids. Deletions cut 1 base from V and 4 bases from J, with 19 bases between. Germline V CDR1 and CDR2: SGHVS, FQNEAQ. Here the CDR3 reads CASSLVARAQGSETQYF. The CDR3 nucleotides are TGTGCCAGCAGCTTAGTGGCTAGGGCCCAGGGCTCAGAGACCCAGTACTTC.

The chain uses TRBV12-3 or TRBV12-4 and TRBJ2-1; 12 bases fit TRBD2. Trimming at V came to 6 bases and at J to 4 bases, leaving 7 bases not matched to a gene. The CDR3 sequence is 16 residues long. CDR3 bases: TGTGCCAGCAGCCAAACACTAGCGGGGGGTTACAATGAGCAGTTCTTC. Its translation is CASSQTLAGGYNEQFF.

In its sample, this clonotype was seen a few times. The CDR3 region is CASSIHRGLTDTQYF. In DNA, the CDR3 is TGTGCCAGTAGTATCCACAGGGGGCTGACAGATACGCAGTATTTT. This chain joins TRBV19 and TRBJ2-3; 9 positions match TRBD1. CDR1 and CDR2 from the germline V gene are LNHDA and SQIVND (reference sequence). V dropped 3 bases and J dropped 3; count of bases not matched to a gene: 4. CDR3 length: 15 amino acids. The entire variable domain, with the rest obtained from reference TRBV19 and TRBJ2-3, is as follows: DGGITQSPKYLFRKEGQNVTLSCEQNLNHDAMYWYRQDPGQGLRLIYYSQIVNDFQKGDIAEGYSVSREKKESFPLTVTSAQKNPTAFYLCASSIHRGLTDTQYFGPGTRLTVL.

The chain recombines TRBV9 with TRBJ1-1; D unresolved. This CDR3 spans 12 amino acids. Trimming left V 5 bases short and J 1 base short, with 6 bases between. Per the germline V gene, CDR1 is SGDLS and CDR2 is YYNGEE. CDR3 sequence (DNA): TGTGCCAGCAGTCGACAGAACACTGAAGCTTTCTTT. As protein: CASSRQNTEAFF.

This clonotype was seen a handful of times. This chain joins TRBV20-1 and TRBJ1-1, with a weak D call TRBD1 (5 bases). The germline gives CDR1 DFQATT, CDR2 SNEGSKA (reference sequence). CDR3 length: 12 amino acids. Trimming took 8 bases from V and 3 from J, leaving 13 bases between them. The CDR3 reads CSTEKGYTEAFF. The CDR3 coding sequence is TGCAGTACCGAAAAGGGGTACACTGAAGCTTTCTTT.

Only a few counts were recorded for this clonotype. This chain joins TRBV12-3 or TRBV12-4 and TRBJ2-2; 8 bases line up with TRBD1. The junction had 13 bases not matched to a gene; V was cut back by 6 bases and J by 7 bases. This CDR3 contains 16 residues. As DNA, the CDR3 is TGTGCCAGCAGCCGGCCCGGGACAGGTCTACTCGGGGAGCTGTTTTTT. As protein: CASSRPGTGLLGELFF.

The CDR3 is CASSVDIAGGPRTDTQYF. CDR3 DNA sequence: TGTGCCAGCAGCGTAGATATAGCGGGAGGGCCACGGACAGATACGCAGTATTTT. The chain carries TRBV9 and TRBJ2-3; 11 nucleotides agree with TRBD2. V shed 0 bases and J 3 bases; nucleotides not matched to a gene: 9. Germline V gives CDR1 SGDLS, CDR2 YYNGEE. This CDR3 contains 18 residues.